The subject of this entry is one TCR beta chain. Antigen unknown. A much bigger clone sits one base away, suggesting this may be a read error. TCR libraries were built in bulk with a published protocol and specific TCR primers. TCRdb ran MiXCR on the PCR reads and lists one entry per CDR3 protein. The data hold over 600,000 distinct CDR3 sequences, with about 20% observed a single time. From approximately 20,000 to 1,000,000 sorted cells, naive CD8 libraries were generated with 10%, 30% or 50% RNA. This record comes from a study of molecular identifiers for immune sequencing clone quantification. Looking at the study overall: Replicates split RNA from around 18,000 or 91,000 naive CD8 cells five ways, and the researchers sequenced four portions.

Broader study findings: A single cell's spiked Jurkat TCR RNA was reportedly detectable among fewer than 1.1 million naive cells.

The TCR comes from a human donor in good health. Some libraries in this study had Jurkat cell RNA spiked in. Material for sequencing was naive CD8+ T cells from blood, with Jurkat cell RNA spiked in. The subset was: FACS-sorted CD8+CD4-CCR7+CD45RA+ naive T cells.

The CDR3 sequence is CASTQNKGHPGLERFF. The CDR3 nucleotides read TGTGCCAGCACCCAAAACAAGGGACATCCCGGTTTGGAGCGGTTCTTC. The chain uses TRBV7-9 and TRBJ2-1; D may be TRBD1 (6 bases). Germline V lookup: CDR1 SEHNR, CDR2 FQNEAQ (reference sequence). CDR3 length: 16 residues.